This T cell receptor beta chain is from a study of metastatic and nonmetastatic thyroid tumors. Original analysis: In papillary thyroid cancer, a distant-metastasis classifier was built using CDR3 differences across clinicopathological groups. TCRdb reanalyzed the PCR reads with MiXCR. TCRdb, not the authors, supplied the V and J calls. The sample includes tens of thousands of clones, roughly a fifth of them seen just once. This clone came up many times. The entire patient cohort was treatment-naive prior to thyroid surgery. This CDR3 is 14 amino acids long. V shed 6 bases and J shed 7 bases, with 19 bases lying between them.

The gene calls are TRBV12-3 or TRBV12-4 and TRBJ2-7, with D hard to call. The TCR comes from a male donor with papillary thyroid cancer or a benign thyroid nodule (not recorded which). Some clones in this sample may be carry-over from other donors' samples. Sequencing used blood. The CDR3: CASSHGRPPDEQYF. The CDR3 DNA is TGTGCCAGCAGCCATGGACGGCCTCCGGATGAGCAGTACTTC.